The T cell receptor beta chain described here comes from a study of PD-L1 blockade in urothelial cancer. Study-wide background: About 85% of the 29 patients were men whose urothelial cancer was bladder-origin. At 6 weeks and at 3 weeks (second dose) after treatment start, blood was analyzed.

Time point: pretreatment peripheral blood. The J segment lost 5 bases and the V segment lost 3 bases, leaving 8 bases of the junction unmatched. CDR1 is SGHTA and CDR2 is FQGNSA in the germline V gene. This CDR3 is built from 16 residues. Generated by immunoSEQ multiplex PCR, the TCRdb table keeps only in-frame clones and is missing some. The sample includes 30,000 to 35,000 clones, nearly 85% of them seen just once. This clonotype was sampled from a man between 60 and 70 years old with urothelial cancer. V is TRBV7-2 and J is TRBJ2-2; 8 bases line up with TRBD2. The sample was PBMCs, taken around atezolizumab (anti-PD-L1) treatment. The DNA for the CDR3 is TGTGCCAGCAGCTTCCCAAGCGGGAGACGGACCGGGGAGCTGTTTTTT. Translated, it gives CASSFPSGRRTGELFF.